This T cell receptor beta chain was identified during a study of blood T cells in healthy people across ages. Study observations and caveats: The unsorted PBMCs prevented any conclusive comparison of naive versus antigen-experienced cells.

Combining a sample-barcoded 5' primer with a J-beta primer mix, a second PCR ran for roughly 6 to 12 cycles. TCRdb reanalysed the 5' RACE reads using MiXCR and keeps one entry per CDR3 protein. The sample shows some 900,000 distinct CDR3 sequences, about 48% of them seen only once. This clonotype was detected a few times. Its antigen remains unidentified. V shed 4 bases and J shed 3 bases, with 12 bases lying between them. Germline lookup yields CDR1 MNHEY and CDR2 SMNVEV (reference sequence). The CDR3 runs to 15 residues. The sample comprised blood. The chain employs TRBV27 and TRBJ1-4, with D unresolved. This receptor was obtained from a man aged 25-40 years in good health. CDR3 residues: CASSSEQSPNEKLFF. CDR3 DNA sequence: TGTGCCAGCAGTTCCGAACAGAGCCCTAATGAAAAACTGTTTTTT.